Listed below are T cell receptor beta chains from one sample, sequenced in a study of post-analysis software for immune sequencing data. TCRdb processed the PCR reads anew with MiXCR; each CDR3 protein has one entry. Of 700,000 to 900,000 distinct CDR3 sequences in the sample, more than 45% were seen once. Sequenced material: blood. The receptors originated from a girl between 5 and 17 years old with multiple sclerosis. CDR3s include the opening cysteine and the closing phenylalanine or tryptophan. Only some rows state a clone size, as once, few, many or a class for expanded clones.

>.|TRBJ2-3|TRBV24-1
CATSDVGTDTQYF
>.|TRBJ2-2|TRBV15
CATSPGLAGPGELFF
>.|TRBJ2-6|TRBV6-5
CASSYSAGLIGANVLTF
>.|TRBJ2-3|TRBV9
CASSPDRWASASDTQYF
>.|TRBJ2-3|TRBV29-1
CSVEGRAALSGATDTQYF
>.|TRBJ2-1|TRBV15
CATSRDRSGGYNEQFF
>.|TRBJ2-5|TRBV7-9
CASRRPPSGRETQYF
>few|TRBJ2-1|TRBV25-1
CASSELGVGNEQFF
>.|TRBJ2-7|TRBV29-1
CSVVSGTGIDEQYF
>.|TRBJ1-4|TRBV5-5
CASSLPGDRGKLFF
>.|TRBJ2-3|TRBV28
CASSKPSTDTQYF